This TCR beta chain was sequenced in a study of response to subunit inactivated influenza vaccine. Study-level results: Authors proposed each seasonal influenza vaccination draws in few new T cells.

TCRdb reprocessed the RT-PCR reads with MiXCR, giving one entry per CDR3 protein. The sample shows about 800,000 distinct CDR3 sequences, approximately 21% of them seen only once. Notes on this clonotype: Its cognate antigen is unknown.

V was clipped by 0 bases and J by 5 bases, with 5 bases between them. Per germline, CDR1 SQVTM and CDR2 ANQGSEA. This CDR3 region has 11 residues. The specimen was PBMCs from blood, collected roughly 5 days after vaccination. The V and J genes are TRBV29-1 and TRBJ2-7, with unresolved D. The receptor was isolated from a man between 50 and 59 years old who received an inactivated influenza vaccine. Here the CDR3 reads CSVEEGNEQYF. CDR3 nucleotide sequence: TGCAGCGTTGAAGAGGGGAACGAGCAGTACTTC.